Presented here are 23 T cell receptor beta chains from one specimen sequenced in a study of T cell responses to AZD1222 COVID-19 vaccine. TCRdb keeps only in-frame clones here, not all; method: immunoSEQ multiplex PCR. The table lists around 120,000 clones, roughly 90% of them singletons. This material consisted of peripheral blood, taken on day 0 of AZD1222 vaccination. Receptors were obtained from an adult in good health.

The J gene is TRBJ1-5, the V gene TRBV28; D is uncertain. The CDR3 loop spans 14 amino acids. Germline values: CDR1 MDHEN, CDR2 SYDVKM. The V end was cut by 7 bases, the J end by 0 bases, with 10 bases between. This CDR3 reads CASNRLISNQPQHF. The DNA of the CDR3 is TGTGCCAGCAACCGATTAATTAGCAATCAGCCCCAGCATTTT. Filled out from reference TRBV28 and TRBJ1-5, the complete variable domain reads DVKVTQSSRYLVKRTGEKVFLECVQDMDHENMFWYRQDPGLGLRLIYFSYDVKMKEKGDIPEGYSVSREKKERFSLILESASTNQTSMYLCASNRLISNQPQHFGDGTRLSIL.

The chain uses TRBV28 and TRBJ1-1; D ambiguous. Germline CDR1 is MDHEN and CDR2 is SYDVKM. The CDR3 is 13 amino acids. Trimming took off 4 bases at V and 2 bases at J, with 8 bases between the two ends. The CDR3 here is CASSSPRNTEAFF. The CDR3 bases are TGTGCCAGCAGTTCCCCCCGCAACACTGAAGCTTTCTTT.

The V gene is TRBV5-1, the J gene TRBJ2-5; the match to TRBD2 covers 11 bases. This CDR3 is 13 amino acids long. With V trimmed by 7 bases and J by 4 bases, 3 bases remained unmatched. Germline V lookup: CDR1 SGHRS, CDR2 YFSETQ. CDR3 DNA: TGCGCCAGCTTTGGGACTAGCGGAGAGACCCAGTACTTC. Translation gives CASFGTSGETQYF.

This clone has only one observation. The chain joins TRBV7-8 to TRBJ2-1; D uncertain. The germline V gene encodes CDR1 SGHVS and CDR2 FQNEAQ. This CDR3 has 14 residues. Trimming removed 6 bases at V and 6 bases at J, with 15 bases between. The CDR3 DNA reads TGTGCCAGCAGGAGCCTCTTTTTAACCAATGAGCAGTTCTTC. Protein: CASRSLFLTNEQFF.

The chain recombines TRBV6-5 with TRBJ2-1, with 7 bases matching TRBD1. Unmatched junction bases numbered 9, after V lost 7 bases and J lost 6 bases. This CDR3 is 14 amino acids long. The germline V gene has CDR1 MNHEY and CDR2 SVGAGI. CDR3 amino acids: CASTKDRVANEQFF. Written as DNA, the CDR3 is TGTGCCAGCACCAAAGACAGGGTTGCCAATGAGCAGTTCTTC.

This rearrangement joins TRBV7-9 to TRBJ2-1, with TRBD1 as a possible D gene (7 bases). The V gene lost 4 bases and the J gene lost 6 bases, with 16 bases spanning the gap. CDR1 SEHNR and CDR2 FQNEAQ come from the germline V gene (reference sequence). The CDR3 runs to 15 residues. CDR3 sequence: CASSSTGAGTNEQFF. The DNA for the CDR3 is TGTGCCAGCAGCTCAACAGGGGCGGGGACCAATGAGCAGTTCTTC.

J is TRBJ2-2 and V is TRBV5-1, with unresolved D. V was pared by 0 bases and J by 2 bases, with 8 bases between. CDR1 is SGHRS, CDR2 YFSETQ, per germline. The CDR3 totals 15 residues. The CDR3 spells CASSLEAVNTGELFF. The CDR3 region has the DNA TGCGCCAGCAGCTTGGAGGCAGTAAACACCGGGGAGCTGTTTTTT.

This clone was seen a handful of times. The chain has TRBV25-1 and TRBJ2-5, with 7 bases fitting TRBD1. Germline V gene lookup returns CDR1 MGHDK and CDR2 SYGVNS. The CDR3 runs 15 residues. V shed 5 bases, J shed 4 bases, and the junction held 10 bases outside the gene matches. Written as DNA, the CDR3 is TGTGCCAGCAGTCCCCAGGGGGACCTTGGAGAGACCCAGTACTTC. It encodes CASSPQGDLGETQYF. Based on the CDR3 plus reference TRBV25-1 and TRBJ2-5, the full variable domain is EADIYQTPRYLVIGTGKKITLECSQTMGHDKMYWYQQDPGMELHLIHYSYGVNSTEKGDLSSESTVSRIRTEHFPLTLESARPSHTSQYLCASSPQGDLGETQYFGPGTRLLVL.

The J gene is TRBJ1-6, the V gene TRBV13, with TRBD1 identical over 7 bases. V gave up 7 bases and J gave up 6 bases; unmatched junction bases: 3. Germline values: CDR1 PRHDT, CDR2 FYEKMQ (reference sequence). This CDR3 is built from 13 residues. CDR3 protein: CASTNRGNSPLHF. DNA for the CDR3: TGTGCCAGCACCAACAGGGGTAATTCACCCCTCCACTTT. Using reference TRBV13 and TRBJ1-6 for the parts outside the CDR3, the full variable domain is AAGVIQSPRHLIKEKRETATLKCYPIPRHDTVYWYQQGPGQDPQFLISFYEKMQSDKGSIPDRFSAQQFSDYHSELNMSSLELGDSALYFCASTNRGNSPLHFGNGTRLTVT.

The chain couples TRBV18 to TRBJ1-6; the D gene is possibly TRBD1 (5 bases). Germline V CDR1 and CDR2: KGHSH, LQKENI. Trimming left V 3 bases short and J 6 bases short, with 12 bases between. This CDR3 has 15 amino acids. The DNA for the CDR3 is TGTGCCAGCTCACCGTCGGGACCGATTAATTCACCCCTCCACTTT. Translation gives CASSPSGPINSPLHF.

The chain is built from TRBV27 and TRBJ2-5; 8 bases map to TRBD1. The length of the CDR3 is 15 residues. The germline V gene has CDR1 MNHEY and CDR2 SMNVEV (reference sequence). After removal of 2 bases from V and 4 bases from J, the junction contained 6 bases not matched to a gene. CDR3 sequence: CASSLTFDRGETQYF. The CDR3 bases are TGTGCCAGCAGTTTAACCTTCGACAGGGGAGAGACCCAGTACTTC.

This rearrangement joins TRBV15 to TRBJ1-2; no clear D gene. The germline V gene encodes CDR1 LNHNV and CDR2 YYDKDF (reference sequence). Trimming removed 5 bases from V and 2 bases from J, with 9 bases in between. CDR3 length: 13 amino acids. The CDR3 sequence is CATSEGMNYGYTF. CDR3 DNA sequence: TGTGCCACCAGCGAGGGCATGAACTATGGCTACACCTTC.

The rearrangement joins TRBV5-8 to TRBJ1-5; tentatively, D is TRBD1 (6 bases). CDR1 is SGHTS and CDR2 is YDEGEE in the germline V gene. Trimming shortened V by 3 bases and J by 3 bases, and 19 bases separated the two germline ends. The CDR3 is 17 residues long. CDR3 amino acids: CASSSQQQGNINQPQHF. For the CDR3, the DNA is TGTGCCAGCAGCTCCCAGCAACAGGGTAATATCAATCAGCCCCAGCATTTT. The full variable domain, with the rest looked up from reference TRBV5-8 and TRBJ1-5, is EAGVTQSPTHLIKTRGQQATLRCSPISGHTSVYWYQQALGLGLQFLLWYDEGEERNRGNFPPRFSGRQFPNYSSELNVNALELEDSALYLCASSSQQQGNINQPQHFGDGTRLSIL.

The chain carries TRBV6-6 and TRBJ1-5; possibly TRBD1 for D (6 bases). The CDR3 is 16 amino acids. Germline loops: CDR1 MNHNY, CDR2 SVGAGI (reference sequence). V lost 1 base to trimming and J lost 1 base, with 11 bases between them. CDR3 DNA: TGTGCCAGCAGTTACTTTGAGACAGGAAGCAATCAGCCCCAGCATTTT. It specifies CASSYFETGSNQPQHF.

CDR3 sequence: CAINGRSGNTIYF. The CDR3, as DNA: TGTGCCATCAACGGCCGCTCTGGAAACACCATATATTTT. The rearrangement joins TRBV10-3 to TRBJ1-3, with no clear D. V gave up 7 bases and J gave up 0 bases, with 7 bases separating them. The CDR3 consists of 13 residues. Germline lookup yields CDR1 ENHRY and CDR2 SYGVKD.

This chain joins TRBV12-5 and TRBJ1-1; D may be TRBD1 (5 bases). Trimming shortened V by 1 base and J by 4 bases, and 7 bases separated the two germline ends. CDR1 LGHNT and CDR2 FRNRAP come from the germline V gene. The CDR3 covers 13 residues. The CDR3 sequence: CASGLEQGTEAFF. The DNA for the CDR3 is TGTGCTAGTGGTTTGGAGCAGGGCACTGAAGCTTTCTTT. Complete variable domain (other parts from reference TRBV12-5 and TRBJ1-1): DARVTQTPRHKVTEMGQEVTMRCQPILGHNTVFWYRQTMMQGLELLAYFRNRAPLDDSGMPKDRFSAEMPDATLATLKIQPSEPRDSAVYFCASGLEQGTEAFFGQGTRLTVV.

The chain is built from TRBV28 and TRBJ1-5; D not certain. From germline, CDR1 is MDHEN and CDR2 SYDVKM. Trimming left V 5 bases short and J 9 bases short, with 11 bases between. The CDR3 sequence is 12 residues long. For the CDR3, the DNA is TGTGCCAGCAGTCTCCTTCGGGGGCCCCAGCATTTT. This codes for CASSLLRGPQHF.

This chain's CDR3 is CASSLGGSRINTEAFF. The CDR3 DNA reads as TGTGCCAGCAGCTTGGGGGGATCTCGGATTAACACTGAAGCTTTCTTT. This chain connects TRBV5-4 to TRBJ1-1; D not certain. Germline loops: CDR1 SGHNT, CDR2 YYREEE (reference sequence). CDR3 length equals 16 residues. V was pared by 0 bases and J by 2 bases, with 14 bases between. The full variable domain, completed using reference TRBV5-4 and TRBJ1-1, is ETGVTQSPTHLIKTRGQQVTLRCSSQSGHNTVSWYQQALGQGPQFIFQYYREEENGRGNFPPRFSGLQFPNYSSELNVNALELDDSALYLCASSLGGSRINTEAFFGQGTRLTVV.

V gene TRBV3-1 (or the pseudogene TRBV3-2) combines with J gene TRBJ2-3; tentative D call: TRBD2 (6 bases). Trimming took off 0 bases at V and 0 bases at J, with 10 bases between the two ends. The CDR3 contains 16 residues. The germline gives CDR1 LGHDT, CDR2 YNNKEL (reference sequence). The DNA of the CDR3 is TGTGCCAGCAGCCAAGATACCGGGACTAGCACAGATACGCAGTATTTT. Amino acid sequence: CASSQDTGTSTDTQYF.

V gene TRBV3-1 (or the pseudogene TRBV3-2) combines with J gene TRBJ2-7; 7 bases fit TRBD2. Trimming removed 4 bases from V and 1 base from J; junction bases left unmatched: 10. Germline CDR1 is LGHDT and CDR2 is YNNKEL (reference sequence). The CDR3 has 16 residues. CDR3 DNA sequence: TGTGCCAGCAGCCGATCAACTAGCGTTCCATCCTACGAGCAGTACTTC. This codes for CASSRSTSVPSYEQYF.

This rearrangement joins TRBV2 to TRBJ1-3, with 8 positions matching TRBD1. The CDR3 consists of 14 residues. V shed 8 bases and J 3 bases; nucleotides not matched to a gene: 6. Per germline, CDR1 SNHLY and CDR2 FYNNEI. The CDR3 spells CASHDRGDGNTIYF. The CDR3 DNA follows: TGTGCCAGCCATGACAGGGGTGATGGAAACACCATATATTTT.

V gene TRBV2 combines with J gene TRBJ2-2, with D unclear. Trimming left V 9 bases short and J 7 bases short, with 12 bases between. The CDR3 runs 12 residues. The V gene's germline CDR1 is SNHLY and CDR2 FYNNEI. CDR3 DNA sequence: TGTGCCAGTAGACTGGTGGGCGGGGAGCTGTTTTTT. The encoded protein is CASRLVGGELFF. Full variable domain (missing parts from reference TRBV2 and TRBJ2-2): EPEVTQTPSHQVTQMGQEVILRCVPISNHLYFYWYRQILGQKVEFLVSFYNNEISEKSEIFDDQFSVERPDGSNFTLKIRSTKLEDSAMYFCASRLVGGELFFGEGSRLTVL.

The chain is built from TRBV5-1 and TRBJ1-1; D ambiguous. CDR1 and CDR2 from the germline V gene are SGHRS and YFSETQ. Trimming shortened V by 0 bases and J by 1 base, and 7 bases separated the two germline ends. The CDR3 is made up of 14 amino acids. CDR3 region: CASSLDPENTEAFF. The CDR3 DNA sequence: TGCGCCAGCAGCTTGGACCCGGAGAACACTGAAGCTTTCTTT. Full variable domain (missing parts from reference TRBV5-1 and TRBJ1-1): KAGVTQTPRYLIKTRGQQVTLSCSPISGHRSVSWYQQTPGQGLQFLFEYFSETQRNKGNFPGRFSGRQFSNSRSEMNVSTLELGDSALYLCASSLDPENTEAFFGQGTRLTVV.